The next 27 T cell receptor beta chains were all read from a single sample in a study of T cell responses to AZD1222 COVID-19 vaccine. Measured with immunoSEQ multiplex PCR; TCRdb has only the in-frame clones, and not every one. The sample shows 200,000 to 250,000 clones, about 92% of them seen only once. The source material was peripheral blood, sampled on day 0 of MenACWY control vaccination. Receptors originate from an adult in good health.

Note on this clone: Other DNA sequences within the sample encode an identical CDR3. The chain is built from TRBV7-9 and TRBJ1-1; 7 bases map to TRBD1. The CDR3 contains 14 residues. Germline V lookup: CDR1 SEHNR, CDR2 FQNEAQ (reference sequence). With V trimmed by 5 bases and J by 1 base, 4 bases remained unmatched. The CDR3 is CASSPGTANTEAFF. The CDR3 nucleotides are TGTGCCAGCAGCCCCGGGACAGCGAACACTGAAGCTTTCTTT.

This clone was recorded once. As DNA, the CDR3 is TGTGCCAGCAGCCAAGACGGGGGTAGGAATTCACCCCTCCACTTT. Translating it yields CASSQDGGRNSPLHF. The J gene is TRBJ1-6, the V gene TRBV4-2; perhaps TRBD1 as D (5 bases). Germline V gene sequence: CDR1 LGHNA, CDR2 YNFKEQ. This CDR3 region has 15 residues. Trimming stripped 0 bases from V and 7 bases from J, with 10 bases between.

The chain employs TRBV4-1 and TRBJ2-7; 7 bases map to TRBD1. J gave up 0 bases and V 6 bases, and 8 bases lay outside the gene matches. Germline V gives CDR1 MGHRA, CDR2 YSYEKL. The CDR3 has 15 residues. For the CDR3, the DNA is TGCGCCAGCAGAAAGCAGGGGGAAAGCTCCTACGAGCAGTACTTC. It codes for CASRKQGESSYEQYF.

J is TRBJ2-7 and V is TRBV7-8; no reliable D call. CDR3 length: 15 amino acids. V was cut by 0 bases and J by 2 bases, with 11 bases left in between. Germline CDR1 reads SGHVS; CDR2 reads FQNEAQ. CDR3 DNA: TGTGCCAGCAGCTTAGCCGCGGCACAAGCCTACGAGCAGTACTTC. Translation: CASSLAAAQAYEQYF.

The rearrangement joins TRBV3-1 (or the pseudogene TRBV3-2) to TRBJ2-1; D not resolved. Germline V gene sequence: CDR1 LGHDT, CDR2 YNNKEL (reference sequence). The CDR3 extends over 11 amino acids. Trimming stripped 5 bases from V and 5 bases from J, with 4 bases between. CDR3 protein: CASSRDNEQFF. CDR3 in DNA: TGTGCCAGCAGCAGGGACAATGAGCAGTTCTTC.

The chain has TRBV6-5 and TRBJ1-4; TRBD1 might be the D (6 bases). V lost 0 bases and J 3 bases, leaving 8 bases between the germline ends. Per the germline V gene, CDR1 is MNHEY and CDR2 is SVGAGI. The CDR3 is 15 residues long. CDR3 protein: CASSYSGAANEKLFF. The CDR3 DNA sequence: TGTGCCAGCAGTTACTCGGGGGCGGCTAATGAAAAACTGTTTTTT.

The V and J genes are TRBV18 and TRBJ1-5; perhaps TRBD1 as D (5 bases). Germline-derived CDR1 and CDR2 are KGHSH and LQKENI. This CDR3 has 16 residues. V was clipped by 6 bases and J by 5 bases, with 20 bases between them. The CDR3 spells CASSRLGPGTDQPQHF. The DNA for the CDR3 is TGTGCCAGCTCTCGATTAGGGCCAGGGACGGATCAGCCCCAGCATTTT.

About this clone itself: At the DNA level, this CDR3 is encoded by other sequences in the same sample as well. J is TRBJ1-5 and V is TRBV18; D gene uncertain. Germline V CDR1 and CDR2: KGHSH, LQKENI. This CDR3 has 13 amino acids. V dropped 3 bases and J dropped 0 bases, with 3 bases sitting between them. CDR3 region: CASSPDSNQPQHF. CDR3 DNA: TGTGCCAGCTCACCGGATAGCAATCAGCCCCAGCATTTT.

The CDR3 loop reads CASSIDGRVYEQYF. In nucleotides, the CDR3 is TGTGCCAGTAGTATAGATGGCAGGGTCTACGAGCAGTACTTC. The chain employs TRBV19 and TRBJ2-7, with D possibly matching TRBD1 (5 bases). Trimming cost V 0 bases and J 3 bases, with 9 bases left between them. This CDR3 is built from 14 residues. Germline assignment: CDR1 LNHDA and CDR2 SQIVND (reference sequence).

This clone has a handful of counts. This chain uses TRBV6-5 with TRBJ1-4; 7 bases agree with TRBD1. J was trimmed by 7 bases and V by 0 bases; bases with no gene match: 2. The germline V gene has CDR1 MNHEY and CDR2 SVGAGI. This CDR3 comprises 14 residues. The CDR3 is CASSYSYRGEKLFF. The CDR3 coding sequence is TGTGCCAGCAGTTACTCGTACAGGGGTGAAAAACTGTTTTTT.

The chain uses TRBV3-1 (or the pseudogene TRBV3-2) and TRBJ1-3; D remains unclear. Trimming cost V 7 bases and J 0 bases, with 10 bases left between them. The germline V gene encodes CDR1 LGHDT and CDR2 YNNKEL (reference sequence). The CDR3 covers 14 residues. CDR3 residues: CASTDTNSGNTIYF. CDR3 in DNA: TGTGCCAGCACCGACACGAACTCTGGAAACACCATATATTTT.

The chain is built from TRBV6-6 and TRBJ1-3; possibly TRBD1 for D (5 bases). Germline V gene sequence: CDR1 MNHNY, CDR2 SVGAGI (reference sequence). V was shortened by 5 bases and J by 0 bases, with 11 bases between the two germline ends. This CDR3 is built from 15 residues. CDR3 sequence (DNA): TGTGCCAGCAGTGTGCAGGGCCTCTCTGGAAACACCATATATTTT. Protein product: CASSVQGLSGNTIYF.

This clone was picked up many times. The rearrangement uses TRBV6-6 and TRBJ1-4; D not certain. Trimming left V 6 bases short and J 0 bases short, with 11 bases between. Per germline, CDR1 MNHNY and CDR2 SVGAGI (reference sequence). This CDR3 is built from 15 residues. The CDR3 DNA reads as TGTGCCAGCAGCCTCGGGGATGCAACTAATGAAAAACTGTTTTTT. Translation gives CASSLGDATNEKLFF.

This chain joins TRBV16 and TRBJ1-1; D uncertain. This CDR3 contains 16 residues. Germline assignment: CDR1 KGHSY and CDR2 FQNENV. Trimming cost V 0 bases and J 6 bases, with 17 bases left between them. The CDR3 coding sequence is TGTGCCAGCAGCCAATCCCGGTCGCCTTCCGGGGCTGAAGCTTTCTTT. It translates to CASSQSRSPSGAEAFF.

CDR3 loop: CASSQLRGDNQPQHF. CDR3 DNA sequence: TGCGCCAGCAGCCAACTTAGAGGGGACAATCAGCCCCAGCATTTT. This chain connects TRBV4-1 to TRBJ1-5; possible D gene TRBD1, 5 bases. Germline V gene data show CDR1 as MGHRA and CDR2 as YSYEKL. V was clipped by 2 bases and J by 3 bases, with 11 bases between them. The CDR3 length is 15 residues.

This clone was picked up one time. The DNA of the CDR3 is TGTGCCAGCAGCCAAGATACAGCGCCTAATCAGCCCCAGCATTTT. Protein sequence: CASSQDTAPNQPQHF. The chain joins TRBV4-2 to TRBJ1-5; D uncertain. CDR3 length: 15 amino acids. From germline, CDR1 is LGHNA and CDR2 YNFKEQ. Trimming pared 0 bases from V and 4 bases from J, leaving 10 bases between.

The chain links TRBV19 to TRBJ1-6, with a weak D call TRBD1 (5 bases). The V end lost 1 base, the J end lost 7 bases, and 11 bases lay between the germline ends. CDR1 is LNHDA, CDR2 SQIVND, per germline (reference sequence). The CDR3 is made up of 15 amino acids. CDR3 sequence reads: CASSIGREINSPLHF. The CDR3 coding sequence is TGTGCCAGTAGTATAGGCAGGGAGATCAATTCACCCCTCCACTTT.

The V and J genes are TRBV2 and TRBJ1-1; possible D gene TRBD1, 5 bases. There are 14 residues in the CDR3. The V and J ends lost 9 bases and 1 base respectively, with 15 bases between them. Looked up from germline, CDR1 is SNHLY and CDR2 is FYNNEI. The CDR3 DNA is TGTGCCAGTCAAGGGCGGGGACGGAACACTGAAGCTTTCTTT. It encodes CASQGRGRNTEAFF. The full variable domain, rest sourced from reference TRBV2 and TRBJ1-1, is EPEVTQTPSHQVTQMGQEVILRCVPISNHLYFYWYRQILGQKVEFLVSFYNNEISEKSEIFDDQFSVERPDGSNFTLKIRSTKLEDSAMYFCASQGRGRNTEAFFGQGTRLTVV.

The chain employs TRBV6-2 or TRBV6-3 and TRBJ1-2; D gene ambiguous. Germline assignment: CDR1 MNHEY and CDR2 SVGEGT. The V and J ends lost 6 bases and 3 bases respectively, with 14 bases between them. The CDR3 length is 14 residues. The CDR3 DNA sequence: TGTGCCAGCAGCCGACGGGCAGGTGACTATGGCTACACCTTC. Translation gives CASSRRAGDYGYTF.

The chain couples TRBV6-5 to TRBJ1-6, with 10 bases lining up with TRBD1. The germline V gene encodes CDR1 MNHEY and CDR2 SVGAGI. The CDR3 contains 15 residues. V trimming: 6 bases; J trimming: 7 bases; junction bases outside the gene matches: 6. In DNA form, the CDR3 reads TGTGCCAGCAGGGATGGACAGGGGGACAATTCACCCCTCCACTTT. As protein: CASRDGQGDNSPLHF.

This sequence joins TRBV3-1 (or the pseudogene TRBV3-2) and TRBJ1-1, with D hard to call. The CDR3 covers 13 residues. CDR1 LGHDT and CDR2 YNNKEL come from the germline V gene (reference sequence). Trimming removed 1 base at V and 5 bases at J, with 8 bases between. The CDR3 sequence: CASSQGRATEAFF. CDR3 DNA sequence: TGTGCCAGCAGCCAAGGAAGGGCGACTGAAGCTTTCTTT.

The chain is built from TRBV7-8 and TRBJ1-2, with 7 bases identical to TRBD1. The CDR3 is 15 amino acids. The germline gives CDR1 SGHVS, CDR2 FQNEAQ. Trimming took 3 bases from V and 3 from J; bases not matched to a gene: 7. The CDR3 DNA reads TGTGCCAGCAGCTTGACCGGGACAGCTTACTATGGCTACACCTTC. Translating gives CASSLTGTAYYGYTF.

The rearrangement joins TRBV5-6 to TRBJ1-2, with 10 nucleotides matching TRBD1. This CDR3 contains 13 residues. Looked up from germline, CDR1 is SGHDT and CDR2 is YYEEEE. The ends lost 5 bases at V and 7 bases at J; junction bases unmatched: 5. The CDR3: CASRRQGAGGYTF. CDR3 DNA: TGTGCCAGCAGGCGACAGGGGGCAGGTGGCTACACCTTC.

Comment on this clone: Other DNA variants within this sample encode the same CDR3. The V gene is TRBV29-1, the J gene TRBJ2-1; the D gene is possibly TRBD1 (5 bases). With 6 bases removed from V and 4 bases from J, the gap between germline ends came to 7 bases. The CDR3 consists of 11 residues. CDR1 and CDR2 (germline): SQVTM, ANQGSEA. As DNA, the CDR3 is TGCAGCGTAGACAGATACAATGAGCAGTTCTTC. Its translation is CSVDRYNEQFF.

This sequence joins TRBV6-2 or TRBV6-3 and TRBJ1-5; D is unclear. Germline V lookup: CDR1 MNHEY, CDR2 SVGEGT. V lost 0 bases and J lost 4, with 19 bases in between. This CDR3 has 18 amino acids. CDR3 amino acids: CASSYSGRLVLGNQPQHF. In nucleotides, the CDR3 is TGTGCCAGCAGTTACTCGGGCAGGTTAGTCTTGGGGAATCAGCCCCAGCATTTT.

The chain links TRBV18 to TRBJ2-3; 7 nucleotides match TRBD1. Germline lookup yields CDR1 KGHSH and CDR2 LQKENI. V trimming: 1 base; J trimming: 0 bases; junction bases outside the gene matches: 7. This CDR3 contains 17 residues. CDR3 amino acids: CASSPQGARGSTDTQYF. The DNA for the CDR3 is TGTGCCAGCTCACCACAGGGGGCGAGGGGTAGCACAGATACGCAGTATTTT.

The V call is TRBV23-1, the J call TRBJ1-2; 9 bases are shared with TRBD1. TRBV23-1 is noted as an ORF with a role that remains uncertain. Trimming removed 7 bases from V and 5 bases from J; junction bases left unmatched: 17. The CDR3 has 17 amino acids. CDR3: CASTSLCTGGGIYGYTF. The CDR3 nucleotides are TGCGCCAGCACCTCTCTTTGCACAGGGGGCGGCATTTATGGCTACACCTTC.